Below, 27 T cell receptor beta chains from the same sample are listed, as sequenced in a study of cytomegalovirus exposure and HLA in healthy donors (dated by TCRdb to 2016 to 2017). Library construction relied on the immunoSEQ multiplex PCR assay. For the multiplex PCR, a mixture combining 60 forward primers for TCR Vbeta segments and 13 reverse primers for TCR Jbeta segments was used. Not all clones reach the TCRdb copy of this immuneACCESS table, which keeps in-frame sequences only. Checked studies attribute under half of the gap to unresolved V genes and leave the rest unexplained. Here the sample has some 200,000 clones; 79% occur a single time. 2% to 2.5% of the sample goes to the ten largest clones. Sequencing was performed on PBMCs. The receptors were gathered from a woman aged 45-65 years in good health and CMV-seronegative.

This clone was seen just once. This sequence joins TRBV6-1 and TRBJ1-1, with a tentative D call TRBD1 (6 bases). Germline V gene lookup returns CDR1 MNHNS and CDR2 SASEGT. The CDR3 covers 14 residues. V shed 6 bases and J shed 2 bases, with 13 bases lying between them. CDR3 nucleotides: TGTGCCAGCAGGCCCCGGACAGTTAACACTGAAGCTTTCTTT. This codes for CASRPRTVNTEAFF.

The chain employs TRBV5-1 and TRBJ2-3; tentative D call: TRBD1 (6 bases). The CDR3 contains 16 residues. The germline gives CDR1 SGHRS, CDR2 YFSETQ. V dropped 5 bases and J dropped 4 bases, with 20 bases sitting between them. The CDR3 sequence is CASSFGDTGSPDTQYF. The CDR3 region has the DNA TGCGCCAGCAGTTTTGGGGATACAGGGTCTCCAGATACGCAGTATTTT. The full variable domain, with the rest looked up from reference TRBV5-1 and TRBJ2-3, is KAGVTQTPRYLIKTRGQQVTLSCSPISGHRSVSWYQQTPGQGLQFLFEYFSETQRNKGNFPGRFSGRQFSNSRSEMNVSTLELGDSALYLCASSFGDTGSPDTQYFGPGTRLTVL.

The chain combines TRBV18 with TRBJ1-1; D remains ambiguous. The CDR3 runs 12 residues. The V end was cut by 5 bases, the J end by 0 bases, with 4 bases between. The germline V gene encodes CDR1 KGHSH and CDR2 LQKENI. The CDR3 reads CASSTLNTEAFF. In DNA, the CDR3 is TGTGCCAGCTCAACATTGAACACTGAAGCTTTCTTT.

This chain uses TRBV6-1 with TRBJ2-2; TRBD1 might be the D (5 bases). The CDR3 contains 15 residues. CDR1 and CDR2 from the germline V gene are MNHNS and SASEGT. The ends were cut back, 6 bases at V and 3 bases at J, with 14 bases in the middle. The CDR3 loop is CASRPIGVDTGELFF. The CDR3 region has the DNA TGTGCCAGCAGGCCGATAGGGGTTGACACCGGGGAGCTGTTTTTT.

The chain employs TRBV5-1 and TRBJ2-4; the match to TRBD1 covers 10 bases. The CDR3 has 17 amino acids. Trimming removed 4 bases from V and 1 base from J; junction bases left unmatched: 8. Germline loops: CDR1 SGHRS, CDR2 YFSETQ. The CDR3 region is CASSPHGQGVAKNIQYF. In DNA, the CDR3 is TGCGCCAGCAGCCCCCATGGACAGGGGGTGGCCAAAAACATTCAGTACTTC.

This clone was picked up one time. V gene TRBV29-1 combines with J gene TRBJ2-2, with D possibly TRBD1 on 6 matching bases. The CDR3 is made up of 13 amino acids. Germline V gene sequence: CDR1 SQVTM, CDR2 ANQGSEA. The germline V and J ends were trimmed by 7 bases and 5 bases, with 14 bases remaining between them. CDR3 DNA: TGCAGCGCGGCCCAGGGGCGGACCGGGGAGCTGTTTTTT. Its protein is CSAAQGRTGELFF.

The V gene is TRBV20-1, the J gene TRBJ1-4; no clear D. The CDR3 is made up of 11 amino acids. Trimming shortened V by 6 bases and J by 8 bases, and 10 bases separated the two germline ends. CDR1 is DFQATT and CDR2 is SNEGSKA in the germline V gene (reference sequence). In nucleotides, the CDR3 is TGCAGTGCCCCAAGCAGGGAAAAACTGTTTTTT. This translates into CSAPSREKLFF.

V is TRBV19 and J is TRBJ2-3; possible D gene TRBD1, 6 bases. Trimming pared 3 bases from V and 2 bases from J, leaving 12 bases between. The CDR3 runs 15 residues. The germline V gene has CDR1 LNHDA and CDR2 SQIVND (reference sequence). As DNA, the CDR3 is TGTGCCAGTAGTATTGGCAGGGGAGCCACAGATACGCAGTATTTT. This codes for CASSIGRGATDTQYF. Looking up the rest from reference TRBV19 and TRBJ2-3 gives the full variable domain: DGGITQSPKYLFRKEGQNVTLSCEQNLNHDAMYWYRQDPGQGLRLIYYSQIVNDFQKGDIAEGYSVSREKKESFPLTVTSAQKNPTAFYLCASSIGRGATDTQYFGPGTRLTVL.

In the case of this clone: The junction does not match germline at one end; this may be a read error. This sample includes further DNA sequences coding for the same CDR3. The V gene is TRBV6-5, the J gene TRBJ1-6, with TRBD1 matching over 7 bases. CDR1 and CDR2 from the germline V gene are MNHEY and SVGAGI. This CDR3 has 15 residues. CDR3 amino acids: CASRDRVGANSPLHF. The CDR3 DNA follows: TGTGCCAGCAGAGACAGGGTTGGGGCCAATTCCCCCCTCCACTTT.

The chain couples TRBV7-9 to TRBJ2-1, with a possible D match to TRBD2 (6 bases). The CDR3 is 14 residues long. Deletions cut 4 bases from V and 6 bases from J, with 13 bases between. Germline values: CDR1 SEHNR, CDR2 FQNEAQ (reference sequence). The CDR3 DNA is TGTGCCAGCAGCTCGGGCCGGGAGATCAATGAGCAGTTCTTC. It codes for CASSSGREINEQFF. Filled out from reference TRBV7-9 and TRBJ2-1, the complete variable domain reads DTGVSQNPRHKITKRGQNVTFRCDPISEHNRLYWYRQTLGQGPEFLTYFQNEAQLEKSRLLSDRFSAERPKGSFSTLEIQRTEQGDSAMYLCASSSGREINEQFFGPGTRLTVL.

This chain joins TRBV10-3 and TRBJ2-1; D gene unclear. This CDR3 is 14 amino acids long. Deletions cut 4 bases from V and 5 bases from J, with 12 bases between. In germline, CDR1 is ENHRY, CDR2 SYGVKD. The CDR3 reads CAISGSSTDNEQFF. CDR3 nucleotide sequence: TGTGCCATCAGTGGGTCCTCAACGGACAATGAGCAGTTCTTC.

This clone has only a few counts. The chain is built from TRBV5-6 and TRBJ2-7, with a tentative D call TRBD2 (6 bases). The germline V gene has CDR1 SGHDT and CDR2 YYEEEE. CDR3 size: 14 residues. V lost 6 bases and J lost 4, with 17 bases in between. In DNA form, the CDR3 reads TGTGCCAGCACCTCCTGGCGGGATGAATACGAGCAGTACTTC. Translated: CASTSWRDEYEQYF.

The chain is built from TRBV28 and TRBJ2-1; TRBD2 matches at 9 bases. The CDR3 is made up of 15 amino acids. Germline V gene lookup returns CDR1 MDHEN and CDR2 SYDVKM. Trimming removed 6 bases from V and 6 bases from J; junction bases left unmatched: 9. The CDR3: CASRSGRIVGNEQFF. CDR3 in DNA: TGTGCCAGCAGAAGCGGGAGGATAGTAGGCAATGAGCAGTTCTTC.

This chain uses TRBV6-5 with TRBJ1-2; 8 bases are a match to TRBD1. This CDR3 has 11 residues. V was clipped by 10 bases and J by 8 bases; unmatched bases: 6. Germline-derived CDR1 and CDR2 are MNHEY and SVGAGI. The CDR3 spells CAMQGALGYTF. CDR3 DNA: TGTGCCATGCAGGGGGCGTTGGGCTACACCTTC.

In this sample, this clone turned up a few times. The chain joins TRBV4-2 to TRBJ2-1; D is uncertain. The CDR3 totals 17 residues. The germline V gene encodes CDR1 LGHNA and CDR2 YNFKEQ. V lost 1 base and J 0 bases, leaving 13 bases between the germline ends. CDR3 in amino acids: CASSQGSSPSSYNEQFF. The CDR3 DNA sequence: TGTGCCAGCAGCCAAGGATCGTCGCCGAGCTCCTACAATGAGCAGTTCTTC.

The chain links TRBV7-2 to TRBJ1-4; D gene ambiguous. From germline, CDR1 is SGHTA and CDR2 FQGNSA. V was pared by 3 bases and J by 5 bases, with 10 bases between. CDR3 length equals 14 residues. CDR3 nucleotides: TGTGCCAGCAGCTTTCAAGCCGGGAATGAAAAACTGTTTTTT. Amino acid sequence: CASSFQAGNEKLFF.

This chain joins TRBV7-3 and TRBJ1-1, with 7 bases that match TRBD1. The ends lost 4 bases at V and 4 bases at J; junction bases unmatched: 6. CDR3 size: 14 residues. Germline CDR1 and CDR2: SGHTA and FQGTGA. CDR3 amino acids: CASSSQTGFTEAFF. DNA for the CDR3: TGTGCCAGCAGCTCCCAGACAGGGTTCACTGAAGCTTTCTTT.

The CDR3: CASSLDFAGNEQFF. In nucleotides, the CDR3 is TGTGCCAGCAGCTTAGACTTCGCGGGGAATGAGCAGTTCTTC. The rearrangement joins TRBV7-2 to TRBJ2-1; TRBD2 is a possible D gene (6 bases). Germline CDR1 SGHTA, CDR2 FQGNSA. The V gene lost 1 base and the J gene lost 7 bases, with 11 bases spanning the gap. This CDR3 spans 14 amino acids.

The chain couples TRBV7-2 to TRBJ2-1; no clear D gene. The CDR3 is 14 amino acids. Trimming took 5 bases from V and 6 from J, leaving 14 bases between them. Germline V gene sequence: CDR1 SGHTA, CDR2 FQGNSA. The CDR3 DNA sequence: TGTGCCAGCAGCGCTAACTCCCCCCCCAATGAGCAGTTCTTC. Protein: CASSANSPPNEQFF.

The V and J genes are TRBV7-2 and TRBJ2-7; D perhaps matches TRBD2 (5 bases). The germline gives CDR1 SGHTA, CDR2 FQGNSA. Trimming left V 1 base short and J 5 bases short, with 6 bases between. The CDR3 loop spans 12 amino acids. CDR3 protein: CASSLVANEQYF. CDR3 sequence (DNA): TGTGCCAGCAGCTTAGTAGCGAACGAGCAGTACTTC. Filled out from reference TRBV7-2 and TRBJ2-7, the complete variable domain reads GAGVSQSPSNKVTEKGKDVELRCDPISGHTALYWYRQSLGQGLEFLIYFQGNSAPDKSGLPSDRFSAERTGGSVSTLTIQRTQQEDSAVYLCASSLVANEQYFGPGTRLTVT.

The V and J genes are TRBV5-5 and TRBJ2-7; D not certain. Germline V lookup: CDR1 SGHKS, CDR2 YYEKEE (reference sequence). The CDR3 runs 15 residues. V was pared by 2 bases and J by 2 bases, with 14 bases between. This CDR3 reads CASSFEASVTYEQYF. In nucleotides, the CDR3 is TGTGCCAGCAGCTTCGAGGCTAGTGTTACCTACGAGCAGTACTTC. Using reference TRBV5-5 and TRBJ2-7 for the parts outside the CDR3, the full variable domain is DAGVTQSPTHLIKTRGQQVTLRCSPISGHKSVSWYQQVLGQGPQFIFQYYEKEERGRGNFPDRFSARQFPNYSSELNVNALLLGDSALYLCASSFEASVTYEQYFGPGTRLTVT.

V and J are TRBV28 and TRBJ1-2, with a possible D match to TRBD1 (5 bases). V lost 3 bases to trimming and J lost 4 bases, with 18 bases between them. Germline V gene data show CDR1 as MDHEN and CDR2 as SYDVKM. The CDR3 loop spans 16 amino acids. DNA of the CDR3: TGTGCCAGCAGTTTTAAGCAGGACATCTTTGTCTATGGCTACACCTTC. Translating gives CASSFKQDIFVYGYTF.

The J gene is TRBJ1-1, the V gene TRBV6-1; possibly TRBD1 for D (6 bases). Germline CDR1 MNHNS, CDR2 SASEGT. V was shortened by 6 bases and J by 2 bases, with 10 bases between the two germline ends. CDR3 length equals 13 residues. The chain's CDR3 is CASRTGLNTEAFF. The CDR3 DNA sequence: TGTGCCAGCAGAACAGGGCTAAACACTGAAGCTTTCTTT.

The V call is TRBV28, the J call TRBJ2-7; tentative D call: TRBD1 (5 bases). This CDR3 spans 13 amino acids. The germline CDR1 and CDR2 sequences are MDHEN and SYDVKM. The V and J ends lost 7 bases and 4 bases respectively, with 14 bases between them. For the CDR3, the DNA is TGTGCCAGCATTAAAGGGGCCGAATACGAGCAGTACTTC. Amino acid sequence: CASIKGAEYEQYF.

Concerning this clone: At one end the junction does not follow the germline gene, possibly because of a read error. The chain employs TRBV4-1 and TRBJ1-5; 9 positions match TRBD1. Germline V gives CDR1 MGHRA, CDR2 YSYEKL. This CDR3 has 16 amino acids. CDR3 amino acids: CASSHLPGTGIQPQHF. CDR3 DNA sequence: TGTGCCAGCAGCCACCTCCCGGGGACAGGGATTCAGCCCCAGCATTTT.

The CDR3 here is CASSFWREILVSYNEQFF. The CDR3 DNA reads as TGTGCCAGCAGCTTCTGGCGGGAGATCCTCGTGTCCTACAATGAGCAGTTCTTC. The J gene is TRBJ2-1, the V gene TRBV12-1; the table's D call, TRBD2, has no DNA check behind it. TRBV12-1 is classified as a pseudogene. The CDR3 contains 18 residues.

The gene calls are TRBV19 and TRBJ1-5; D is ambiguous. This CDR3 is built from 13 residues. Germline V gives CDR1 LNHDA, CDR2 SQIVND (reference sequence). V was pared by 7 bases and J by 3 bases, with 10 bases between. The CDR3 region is CASTRSVNQPQHF. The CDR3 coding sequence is TGTGCCAGTACCCGGTCCGTCAATCAGCCCCAGCATTTT.